Below, 14 T cell receptor beta chains from the same sample are listed, as sequenced in a study of beta chain features in type 1 diabetes. Study results and caveats: TCRB CDR3s were moderately but significantly shorter in Type 1 diabetes patients in all four CD4+ subsets.

For these TCRs, the target antigens are not known. Expressed TCRB transcripts were sequenced after all isolated RNA was converted to cDNA. TCRdb's table, derived via immunoSEQ multiplex PCR, lists solely in-frame clones and lacks some. The table records hundreds of thousands of clones, approximately 12% of them present only once. Sequencing used naive CD4+ T cells from blood. These receptors originate from a young woman with type 1 diabetes.

This chain joins TRBV13 and TRBJ2-5; tentative D call: TRBD2 (6 bases). This CDR3 has 14 amino acids. Per the germline V gene, CDR1 is PRHDT and CDR2 is FYEKMQ (reference sequence). V was trimmed by 3 bases and J by 2 bases, leaving 10 bases between them. The CDR3 bases are TGTGCCAGCAGCTTCCGCGGGAAACAAGAGACCCAGTACTTC. Protein: CASSFRGKQETQYF.

This clone was counted only a few times. The genes are TRBV7-2 and TRBJ2-7, with D possibly being TRBD2 (6 bases). Germline lookup yields CDR1 SGHTA and CDR2 FQGNSA. The CDR3 loop spans 14 amino acids. V lost 1 base and J lost 1, with 8 bases in between. The CDR3 DNA follows: TGTGCCAGCAGCTTAGACAGCGGGTCCTACGAGCAGTACTTC. Its protein is CASSLDSGSYEQYF. Looking up the rest from reference TRBV7-2 and TRBJ2-7 gives the full variable domain: GAGVSQSPSNKVTEKGKDVELRCDPISGHTALYWYRQSLGQGLEFLIYFQGNSAPDKSGLPSDRFSAERTGGSVSTLTIQRTQQEDSAVYLCASSLDSGSYEQYFGPGTRLTVT.

V and J are TRBV30 and TRBJ2-2; 8 bases are a match to TRBD2. The CDR3 length is 15 residues. After removal of 3 bases from V and 0 bases from J, the junction contained 3 bases not matched to a gene. Germline V gives CDR1 GTSNPN, CDR2 SVGIG (reference sequence). In DNA form, the CDR3 reads TGTGCCTGGAGGAAGCGGGGGACGAACACCGGGGAGCTGTTTTTT. Protein: CAWRKRGTNTGELFF.

The chain links TRBV13 to TRBJ1-2; 7 bases agree with TRBD1. V lost 8 bases, J lost 2 bases, and 11 bases stayed unmatched. Germline V gene data show CDR1 as PRHDT and CDR2 as FYEKMQ (reference sequence). The CDR3 has 15 residues. The CDR3 region has the DNA TGTGCCAGCTCGTTGACAGGGAATGCAAACTATGGCTACACCTTC. Protein sequence: CASSLTGNANYGYTF.

The chain carries TRBV13 and TRBJ2-1; a possible D gene is TRBD2 (5 bases). The germline CDR1 and CDR2 sequences are PRHDT and FYEKMQ (reference sequence). The CDR3 has 13 amino acids. Between the trimmed V and J ends, which lost 4 bases and 7 bases, there was a span of 11 bases. The CDR3 coding sequence is TGTGCCAGCAGCTCCCTTGGGGAGAATGAGCAGTTCTTC. Its protein product is CASSSLGENEQFF.

CDR3 in amino acids: CASSPGRLGYEQYF. CDR3 DNA sequence: TGTGCCAGCAGTCCGGGCAGACTAGGTTACGAGCAGTACTTC. The chain uses TRBV6-5 and TRBJ2-7; D is perhaps TRBD2 (6 bases). This CDR3 has 14 residues. From germline, CDR1 is MNHEY and CDR2 SVGAGI. Trimming pared 5 bases from V and 4 bases from J, leaving 15 bases between.

The gene calls are TRBV29-1 and TRBJ2-7; D is possibly TRBD1 (5 bases). This CDR3 contains 11 residues. Germline-derived CDR1 and CDR2 are SQVTM and ANQGSEA. V was cut by 6 bases and J by 1 base, with 7 bases left in between. The CDR3 nucleotides read TGCAGCGTCGACAGATCCTACGAGCAGTACTTC. Protein product: CSVDRSYEQYF.

The chain is built from TRBV28 and TRBJ2-3; no definite D call. CDR3 size: 12 residues. Germline-derived CDR1 and CDR2 are MDHEN and SYDVKM. Trimming stripped 4 bases from V and 5 bases from J, with 7 bases between. The CDR3 DNA follows: TGTGCCAGCAGTTCTATCGGAGATACGCAGTATTTT. Translation: CASSSIGDTQYF.

V gene TRBV30 combines with J gene TRBJ1-4; TRBD1 matches 11 bases. This CDR3 is built from 16 residues. V lost 2 bases and J lost 10; bases outside the gene matches: 12. Germline CDR1 is GTSNPN and CDR2 is SVGIG (reference sequence). Here the CDR3 DNA reads TGTGCCTGGAGTCCGGGACAGGGGGAGATTACTGGAAAACTGTTTTTT. This codes for CAWSPGQGEITGKLFF.

This clone has only a few counts. V and J are TRBV9 and TRBJ1-6; the D is unclear. CDR3 size: 16 residues. Trimming stripped 0 bases from V and 6 bases from J, with 13 bases between. In germline, CDR1 is SGDLS, CDR2 YYNGEE. The CDR3: CASSVDAAVVNSPLHF. CDR3 DNA sequence: TGTGCCAGCAGCGTAGACGCCGCGGTGGTTAATTCACCCCTCCACTTT.

This clone was seen more than once but under ten times. The chain employs TRBV28 and TRBJ2-1, with TRBD2 matching over 10 bases. Germline CDR1 and CDR2: MDHEN and SYDVKM. This CDR3 comprises 15 residues. V lost 6 bases, J lost 6 bases, and 8 bases stayed unmatched. The chain's CDR3 is CASSSSGGGPNEQFF. The DNA for the CDR3 is TGTGCCAGCAGCTCCAGCGGGGGGGGGCCCAATGAGCAGTTCTTC.

In its sample, this clone was seen a few times. This sample includes further DNA sequences coding for the same CDR3. In DNA, the CDR3 is TGCAGTGCTCCAGGCAACTATGGCTACACCTTC. It encodes CSAPGNYGYTF. J is TRBJ1-2 and V is TRBV20-1; D not certain. The V end was cut by 5 bases, the J end by 2 bases, with 6 bases between. The CDR3 has 11 amino acids. Per the germline V gene, CDR1 is DFQATT and CDR2 is SNEGSKA (reference sequence).

V gene TRBV18 combines with J gene TRBJ1-5, with TRBD1 as a possible D gene (6 bases). CDR1 and CDR2 (germline): KGHSH, LQKENI. Trimming removed 0 bases from V and 3 bases from J, with 9 bases in between. The CDR3 has 15 amino acids. This chain's CDR3 is CASSPPQGYNQPQHF. CDR3 coding DNA: TGTGCCAGCTCACCACCACAGGGTTACAATCAGCCCCAGCATTTT.

A few counts support this clone. The rearrangement links TRBV29-1 to TRBJ1-1, with D uncertain. Germline V lookup: CDR1 SQVTM, CDR2 ANQGSEA. CDR3 length equals 13 residues. Deletions cut 2 bases from V and 5 bases from J, with 12 bases between. The CDR3 reads CSVERKGGTEAFF. The CDR3 DNA sequence: TGCAGCGTTGAAAGGAAGGGAGGTACTGAAGCTTTCTTT.